These 21 T cell receptor beta chains originate from one sample sequenced in a study of Ad26.COV2.S vaccination and SARS-CoV-2 variants (dated by TCRdb to about 2021). This specimen's treatment or condition label, interpreted: 19 received Ad26.COV2.S at low or high dose, single or two shots; about five received placebo; per-sample allocation not given. For vaccine and placebo recipients, repertoires were sequenced using samples collected on day 63 after the first injection. Libraries came from the immunoSEQ multiplex PCR assay. Here the immuneACCESS table is served through TCRdb, limited to in-frame sequences with V and J called. Missing clones are a known gap in these copies; in checked studies unresolved V genes cover under half, and the rest lacks a known reason. The sample table records about 680,000 clones; around 90% of these occur just once. The ten largest clones represent about 1.5% of the sample.

Source: peripheral blood, taken in a trial of Ad26.COV2.S vaccine versus placebo. The receptors come from a person between 18 and 65 years old who received the Ad26.COV2.S COVID-19 vaccine or a placebo.

The chain links TRBV7-2 to TRBJ2-7; 8 bases fit TRBD2. Trimming took 3 bases from V and 3 from J; bases not matched to a gene: 10. Germline V gives CDR1 SGHTA, CDR2 FQGNSA. The CDR3 length is 16 residues. The CDR3 spells CASSLDSGGRLYEQYF. As DNA, the CDR3 is TGTGCCAGCAGCTTGGACAGCGGGGGCCGCCTCTACGAGCAGTACTTC.

This chain connects TRBV30 to TRBJ2-7, with D perhaps matching TRBD1 (5 bases). CDR1 is GTSNPN, CDR2 SVGIG, per germline (reference sequence). This CDR3 is built from 13 residues. V lost 1 base and J 5 bases, leaving 12 bases between the germline ends. This CDR3 reads CAWSEGRLHEQYF. CDR3 sequence (DNA): TGTGCCTGGAGTGAGGGGCGCCTCCACGAGCAGTACTTC.

For this clone: Given a much more abundant clone one base away, this may be a read error. This same CDR3 is encoded by further DNA sequences in the sample. This chain joins TRBV6-5 and TRBJ1-1, with a possible D match to TRBD1 (6 bases). The length of the CDR3 is 13 residues. Germline CDR1 MNHEY, CDR2 SVGAGI. Trimming stripped 6 bases from V and 1 base from J, with 9 bases between. DNA of the CDR3: TGTGCCAGCAGCTGGACAGCGAACACTGAAGCTTTCTTT. Translating gives CASSWTANTEAFF.

This chain links TRBV9 with TRBJ1-2, with unresolved D. Germline CDR1 SGDLS, CDR2 YYNGEE. Trimming removed 0 bases from V and 7 bases from J, with 10 bases in between. The CDR3 spans 13 residues. The CDR3 sequence: CASSVGDGGGYTF. In DNA form, the CDR3 reads TGTGCCAGCAGCGTAGGGGATGGCGGTGGCTACACCTTC. Based on the CDR3 plus reference TRBV9 and TRBJ1-2, the full variable domain is DSGVTQTPKHLITATGQRVTLRCSPRSGDLSVYWYQQSLDQGLQFLIQYYNGEERAKGNILERFSAQQFPDLHSELNLSSLELGDSALYFCASSVGDGGGYTFGSGTRLTVV.

This chain uses TRBV6-5 with TRBJ1-4, with a tentative D call TRBD1 (6 bases). V was cut by 0 bases and J by 8 bases, with 16 bases left in between. Germline CDR1 reads MNHEY; CDR2 reads SVGAGI. This CDR3 region has 16 residues. The CDR3 bases are TGTGCCAGCAGTTACTCGCTCGAACAGGGAGGGGAAAAACTGTTTTTT. Protein sequence: CASSYSLEQGGEKLFF.

This chain connects TRBV6-5 to TRBJ2-2; TRBD1 matches at 8 bases. Germline V gene data show CDR1 as MNHEY and CDR2 as SVGAGI. This CDR3 is built from 15 residues. V trimming: 6 bases; J trimming: 1 base; junction bases outside the gene matches: 4. CDR3 in amino acids: CASSQQGVNTGELFF. The CDR3 bases are TGTGCCAGCAGCCAACAGGGGGTGAACACCGGGGAGCTGTTTTTT.

This clone was detected only a few times. This chain links TRBV4-1 with TRBJ2-7; tentative D call: TRBD2 (6 bases). The V end was cut by 1 base, the J end by 1 base, with 11 bases between. This CDR3 comprises 15 residues. From germline, CDR1 is MGHRA and CDR2 YSYEKL. The CDR3 nucleotides are TGCGCCAGCAGCCAAGGGGGGGACTTGTCCTACGAGCAGTACTTC. Its protein product is CASSQGGDLSYEQYF.

This chain uses TRBV27 with TRBJ1-2, with D maybe TRBD1 (5 bases). Trimming shortened V by 3 bases and J by 8 bases, and 13 bases separated the two germline ends. CDR3 length equals 13 residues. CDR1 and CDR2 (germline): MNHEY, SMNVEV (reference sequence). This CDR3 reads CASSFSGGVGYTF. The CDR3 DNA sequence: TGTGCCAGCAGTTTCTCAGGAGGGGTAGGCTACACCTTC.

The V gene is TRBV6-6, the J gene TRBJ2-1; 11 bases are shared with TRBD2. The V gene's germline CDR1 is MNHNY and CDR2 SVGAGI (reference sequence). V was clipped by 6 bases and J by 8 bases; unmatched bases: 9. The CDR3 runs to 15 residues. CDR3 region: CASSSLAGGGDEQFF. The CDR3, as DNA: TGTGCCAGCAGCTCTCTAGCGGGAGGAGGGGATGAGCAGTTCTTC.

The chain links TRBV2 to TRBJ2-3; D remains ambiguous. V lost 5 bases and J lost 2, with 5 bases in between. Germline V gene lookup returns CDR1 SNHLY and CDR2 FYNNEI. This CDR3 is 12 amino acids long. CDR3 coding DNA: TGTGCCAGCAGTCTAGTCACAGATACGCAGTATTTT. Its translation is CASSLVTDTQYF.

Regarding this clone: Distinct nucleotide sequences in the sample also encode this CDR3. The chain uses TRBV15 and TRBJ2-1; D possibly corresponds to TRBD1 (6 bases). V dropped 0 bases and J dropped 6 bases, with 9 bases sitting between them. The CDR3 totals 14 residues. CDR1 is LNHNV and CDR2 is YYDKDF in the germline V gene (reference sequence). In DNA, the CDR3 is TGTGCCACCAGCAGAGATCGAGGGGGCAATGAGCAGTTCTTC. It encodes CATSRDRGGNEQFF.

This chain connects TRBV7-2 to TRBJ1-4; TRBD1 might be the D (5 bases). Trimming took off 6 bases at V and 2 bases at J, with 10 bases between the two ends. Germline V CDR1 and CDR2: SGHTA, FQGNSA. The CDR3 contains 14 residues. In nucleotides, the CDR3 is TGTGCCAGCAGTTCAGGGTGGACTAATGAAAAACTGTTTTTT. It encodes CASSSGWTNEKLFF. The entire variable domain, with the rest obtained from reference TRBV7-2 and TRBJ1-4, is as follows: GAGVSQSPSNKVTEKGKDVELRCDPISGHTALYWYRQSLGQGLEFLIYFQGNSAPDKSGLPSDRFSAERTGGSVSTLTIQRTQQEDSAVYLCASSSGWTNEKLFFGSGTQLSVL.

The V and J genes are TRBV19 and TRBJ2-3, with 10 bases aligning to TRBD2. V gave up 4 bases and J gave up 6 bases; unmatched junction bases: 4. The CDR3 covers 14 residues. The germline gives CDR1 LNHDA, CDR2 SQIVND (reference sequence). CDR3 in amino acids: CASSRTSGSDTQYF. In nucleotides, the CDR3 is TGTGCCAGTAGTAGGACTAGCGGCTCCGATACGCAGTATTTT.

The J gene is TRBJ2-7, the V gene TRBV30; 8 positions match TRBD1. V trimming: 0 bases; J trimming: 2 bases; junction bases outside the gene matches: 6. CDR1 GTSNPN and CDR2 SVGIG come from the germline V gene (reference sequence). The CDR3 sequence is 15 residues long. The CDR3 spells CAWSVGQGAPYEQYF. CDR3 nucleotides: TGTGCCTGGAGTGTCGGGCAGGGGGCCCCCTACGAGCAGTACTTC.

This chain links TRBV7-2 with TRBJ2-7, with 8 bases fitting TRBD2. The CDR3 length is 16 residues. V was pared by 2 bases and J by 4 bases, with 10 bases of the junction left unmatched. Per germline, CDR1 SGHTA and CDR2 FQGNSA. The CDR3 region is CASSLSSTGGRYEQYF. In DNA form, the CDR3 reads TGTGCCAGCAGCTTAAGTTCGACGGGAGGGCGGTACGAGCAGTACTTC.

The gene calls are TRBV9 and TRBJ2-5, with D tentatively TRBD1 or TRBD2 (5 bases each). CDR1 SGDLS and CDR2 YYNGEE come from the germline V gene. V was cut by 4 bases and J by 1 base, with 8 bases left in between. The CDR3 totals 13 residues. The CDR3 bases are TGTGCCAGCAGCCCTGGGGGCCAAGAGACCCAGTACTTC. It yields the protein CASSPGGQETQYF.

V is TRBV3-1 (or the pseudogene TRBV3-2) and J is TRBJ2-5, with a possible D match to TRBD2 (6 bases). The germline V and J ends were trimmed by 3 bases and 4 bases, with 15 bases remaining between them. The germline gives CDR1 LGHDT, CDR2 YNNKEL (reference sequence). The CDR3 loop spans 15 amino acids. The CDR3 reads CASSHLTEGGETQYF. The DNA for the CDR3 is TGTGCCAGCAGCCATTTAACGGAGGGAGGAGAGACCCAGTACTTC.

The chain is built from TRBV7-9 and TRBJ2-7; 10 bases fit TRBD2. Trimming at V came to 5 bases and at J to 4 bases, leaving 8 bases not matched to a gene. The germline V gene has CDR1 SEHNR and CDR2 FQNEAQ (reference sequence). The CDR3 extends over 15 amino acids. For the CDR3, the DNA is TGTGCCAGCAGCCATACCGGGACTAGCGCTTACGAGCAGTACTTC. Encoded protein: CASSHTGTSAYEQYF.

The chain is built from TRBV10-3 and TRBJ2-2; 7 bases align to TRBD1. The CDR3 totals 16 residues. Looked up from germline, CDR1 is ENHRY and CDR2 is SYGVKD. The V gene end was trimmed by 4 bases and the J gene end by 0 bases; junction bases not matched to a gene: 5. As DNA, the CDR3 is TGTGCCATCAGTGCTCGACAGGGCGCGAACACCGGGGAGCTGTTTTTT. Translation: CAISARQGANTGELFF.

The V call is TRBV30, the J call TRBJ1-6; no reliable D call. This CDR3 contains 13 residues. Trimming pared 1 base from V and 12 bases from J, leaving 13 bases between. The germline V gene encodes CDR1 GTSNPN and CDR2 SVGIG (reference sequence). Written as DNA, the CDR3 is TGTGCCTGGAGTGGCGGCGGAGGAGGACCCCTCCACTTT. It specifies CAWSGGGGGPLHF. Complete variable domain (other parts from reference TRBV30 and TRBJ1-6): SQTIHQWPATLVQPVGSPLSLECTVEGTSNPNLYWYRQAAGRGLQLLFYSVGIGQISSEVPQNLSASRPQDRQFILSSKKLLLSDSGFYLCAWSGGGGGPLHFGNGTRLTVT.

This chain links TRBV10-3 with TRBJ2-1; 13 nucleotides match TRBD2. Losses at the gene ends were 3 bases for V and 9 bases for J; bases not matched to a gene: 8. CDR3 length: 16 amino acids. Germline V gene lookup returns CDR1 ENHRY and CDR2 SYGVKD. DNA for the CDR3: TGTGCCATCAGTGACCCGACTAGCGGGGGGTTTGGTGAGCAGTTCTTC. Its translation: CAISDPTSGGFGEQFF.